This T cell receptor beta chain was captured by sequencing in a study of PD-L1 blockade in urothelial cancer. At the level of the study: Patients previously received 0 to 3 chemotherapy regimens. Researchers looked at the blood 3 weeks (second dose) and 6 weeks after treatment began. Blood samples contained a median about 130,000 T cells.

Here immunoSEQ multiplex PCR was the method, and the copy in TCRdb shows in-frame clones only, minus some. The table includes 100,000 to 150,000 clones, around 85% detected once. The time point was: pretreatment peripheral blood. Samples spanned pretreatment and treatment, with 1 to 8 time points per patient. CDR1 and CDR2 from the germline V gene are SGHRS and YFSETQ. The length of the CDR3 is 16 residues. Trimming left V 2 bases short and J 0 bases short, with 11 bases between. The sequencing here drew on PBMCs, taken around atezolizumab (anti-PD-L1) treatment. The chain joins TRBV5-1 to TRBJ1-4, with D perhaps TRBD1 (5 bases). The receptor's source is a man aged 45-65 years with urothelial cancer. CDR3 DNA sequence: TGCGCCAGCAGCTTTGCAGGGAGGCCAACTAATGAAAAACTGTTTTTT. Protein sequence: CASSFAGRPTNEKLFF.